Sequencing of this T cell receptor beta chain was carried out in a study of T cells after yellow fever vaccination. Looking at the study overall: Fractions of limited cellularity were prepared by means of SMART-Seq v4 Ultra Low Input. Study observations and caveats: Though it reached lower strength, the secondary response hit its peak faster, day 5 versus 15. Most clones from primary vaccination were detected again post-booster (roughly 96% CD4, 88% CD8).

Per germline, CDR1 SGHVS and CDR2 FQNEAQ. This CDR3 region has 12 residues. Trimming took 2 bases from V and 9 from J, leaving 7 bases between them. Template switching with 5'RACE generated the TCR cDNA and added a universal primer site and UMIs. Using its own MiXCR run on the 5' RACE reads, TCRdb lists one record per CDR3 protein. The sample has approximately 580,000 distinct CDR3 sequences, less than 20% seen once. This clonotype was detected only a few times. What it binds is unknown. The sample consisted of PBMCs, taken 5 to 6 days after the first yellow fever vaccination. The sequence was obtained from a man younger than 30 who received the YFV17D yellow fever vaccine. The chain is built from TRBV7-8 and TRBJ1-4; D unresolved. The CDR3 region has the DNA TGTGCCAGCAGCTTAAACGGGCAAAAACTGTTTTTT. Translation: CASSLNGQKLFF.